The T cell receptor beta chain described here comes from a study of vaccination effects on CD4 cells after COVID-19. When around nine days of culture had elapsed, CD4+ T cells were isolated. None of these healthy vaccinees had been infected with SARS-CoV-2 before vaccination. Clones were read by immunoSEQ multiplex PCR, and TCRdb kept only the in-frame ones, dropping some. The repertoire consists of approximately 40,000 clones, with roughly 87% occurring once and the leading ten covering roughly 3%. About this clone: Its specificity is not known.

Germline values: CDR1 MNHNS, CDR2 SASEGT. Trimming left V 0 bases short and J 7 bases short, with 15 bases between. This CDR3 spans 15 amino acids. This sample comprised CD4+ T cells from PBMCs cultured without peptide, obtained before COVID-19 vaccination. This receptor was taken from a human donor who received a COVID-19 vaccine. The chain joins TRBV6-1 to TRBJ1-2; a possible D gene is TRBD1 (6 bases). CDR3 residues: CASSEAQWGAIGYTF. The CDR3 DNA follows: TGTGCCAGCAGTGAAGCGCAGTGGGGGGCGATTGGCTACACCTTC.